This T cell receptor beta chain is drawn from a study of cytomegalovirus exposure and HLA in healthy donors. Unmatched junction bases numbered 7, after V lost 8 bases and J lost 0 bases. Germline values: CDR1 SNHLY, CDR2 FYNNEI. The CDR3 consists of 14 residues. The PCR contained 60 Vbeta and 13 Jbeta primers. Produced via immunoSEQ multiplex PCR; TCRdb's table is partial and in-frame only. The sample has 100,000 to 150,000 clones, 70% to 80% seen once. As for this clone: Antigen unknown.

Study-wide points: Later analysis identified a missense DCLRE1C variant that was linked to TCR beta V- and J-gene trimming.

The genes are TRBV2 and TRBJ2-7, with TRBD1 identical over 7 bases. The sample was PBMCs. This TCR was recovered from a woman aged 50 to 65 in good health and CMV-seropositive. In nucleotides, the CDR3 is TGTGCCAGCGGACGACAGGGAAACTCCTACGAGCAGTACTTC. It specifies CASGRQGNSYEQYF.